Presented here are 2 T cell receptor beta chains from one specimen sequenced in a study of T cell responses to AZD1222 COVID-19 vaccine. TCRdb's copy holds only in-frame clones and misses some; the assay was immunoSEQ multiplex PCR. Counted here are over 150,000 clones, less than 95% occurring once; the ten biggest clones make up approximately 1.4%. The sample here was peripheral blood, taken on day 0 of AZD1222 vaccination. All receptors come from an adult in good health.

This sequence joins TRBV27 and TRBJ2-1, with 9 bases lining up with TRBD1. The CDR3 runs to 14 residues. Trimming cost V 4 bases and J 8 bases; bases outside gene matches: 6. CDR1 is MNHEY and CDR2 is SMNVEV in the germline V gene (reference sequence). In DNA, the CDR3 is TGTGCCAGCAGTTGGACAGGGGCTACGGATGAGCAGTTCTTC. As protein: CASSWTGATDEQFF.

The chain is built from TRBV28 and TRBJ1-5; TRBD1 might be the D (5 bases). V was trimmed by 4 bases and J by 1 base, leaving 8 bases between them. Per germline, CDR1 MDHEN and CDR2 SYDVKM. The CDR3 extends over 14 amino acids. The CDR3 bases are TGTGCCAGCAGTTCATCAGGGAGCAATCAGCCCCAGCATTTT. It specifies CASSSSGSNQPQHF.